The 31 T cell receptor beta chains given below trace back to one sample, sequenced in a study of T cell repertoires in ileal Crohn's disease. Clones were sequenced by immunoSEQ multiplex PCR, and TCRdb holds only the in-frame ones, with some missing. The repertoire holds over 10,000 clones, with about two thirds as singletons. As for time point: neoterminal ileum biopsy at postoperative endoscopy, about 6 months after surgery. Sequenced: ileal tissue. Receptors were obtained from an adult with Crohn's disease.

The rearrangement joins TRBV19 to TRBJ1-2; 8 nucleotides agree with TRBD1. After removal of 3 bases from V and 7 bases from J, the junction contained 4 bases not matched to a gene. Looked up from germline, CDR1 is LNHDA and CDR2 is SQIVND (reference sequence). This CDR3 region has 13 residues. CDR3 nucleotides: TGTGCCAGTAGTATGGACAGGGCAGGTGGCTACACCTTC. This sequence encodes CASSMDRAGGYTF.

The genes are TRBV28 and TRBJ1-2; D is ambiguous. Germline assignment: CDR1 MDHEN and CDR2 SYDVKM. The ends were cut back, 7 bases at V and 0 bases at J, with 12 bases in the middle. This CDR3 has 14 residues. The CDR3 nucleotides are TGTGCCAGCACCCCCTCAGATACTAACTATGGCTACACCTTC. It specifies CASTPSDTNYGYTF.

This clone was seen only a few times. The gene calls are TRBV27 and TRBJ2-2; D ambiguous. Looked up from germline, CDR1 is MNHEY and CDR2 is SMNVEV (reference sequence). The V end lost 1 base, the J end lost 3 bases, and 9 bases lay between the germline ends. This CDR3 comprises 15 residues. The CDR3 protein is CASSLWAVDTGELFF. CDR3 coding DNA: TGTGCCAGCAGTTTATGGGCAGTAGACACCGGGGAGCTGTTTTTT.

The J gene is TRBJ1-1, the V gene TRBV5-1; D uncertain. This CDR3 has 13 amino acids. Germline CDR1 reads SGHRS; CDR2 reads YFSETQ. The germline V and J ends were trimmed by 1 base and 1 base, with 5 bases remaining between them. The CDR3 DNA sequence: TGCGCCAGCAGCTTGTGGCCGAACACTGAAGCTTTCTTT. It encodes CASSLWPNTEAFF.

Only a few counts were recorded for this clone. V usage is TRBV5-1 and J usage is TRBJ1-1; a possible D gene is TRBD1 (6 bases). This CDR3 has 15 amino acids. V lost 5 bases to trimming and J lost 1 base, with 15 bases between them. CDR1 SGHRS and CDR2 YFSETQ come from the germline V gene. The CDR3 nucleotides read TGCGCCAGCAGTAGAGTGGACAGAGAGAACACTGAAGCTTTCTTT. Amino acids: CASSRVDRENTEAFF.

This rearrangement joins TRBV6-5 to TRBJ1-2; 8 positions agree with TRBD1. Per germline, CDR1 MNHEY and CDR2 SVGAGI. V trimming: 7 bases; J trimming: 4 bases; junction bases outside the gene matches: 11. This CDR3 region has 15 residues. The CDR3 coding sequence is TGTGCCAGCACCAAGGTCCCGGGACAGGCCTATGGCTACACCTTC. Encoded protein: CASTKVPGQAYGYTF.

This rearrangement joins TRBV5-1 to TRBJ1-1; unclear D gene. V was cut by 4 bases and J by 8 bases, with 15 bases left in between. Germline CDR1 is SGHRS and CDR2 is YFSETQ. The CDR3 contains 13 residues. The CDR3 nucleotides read TGCGCCAGCAGCGCGTCCGGAGGGCAGGAAGCTTTCTTT. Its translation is CASSASGGQEAFF.

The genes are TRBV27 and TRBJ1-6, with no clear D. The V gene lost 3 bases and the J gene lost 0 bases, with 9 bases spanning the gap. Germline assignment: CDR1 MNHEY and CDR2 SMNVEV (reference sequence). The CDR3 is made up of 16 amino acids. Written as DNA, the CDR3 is TGTGCCAGCAGTTTGAACCTACTCTCCTATAATTCACCCCTCCACTTT. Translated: CASSLNLLSYNSPLHF.

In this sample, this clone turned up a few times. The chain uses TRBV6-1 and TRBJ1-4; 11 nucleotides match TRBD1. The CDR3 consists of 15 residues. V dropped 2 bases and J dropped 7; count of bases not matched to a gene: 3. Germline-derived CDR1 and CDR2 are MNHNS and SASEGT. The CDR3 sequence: CASSERTGGGEKLFF. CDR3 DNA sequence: TGTGCCAGCAGTGAAAGGACAGGGGGCGGTGAAAAACTGTTTTTT.

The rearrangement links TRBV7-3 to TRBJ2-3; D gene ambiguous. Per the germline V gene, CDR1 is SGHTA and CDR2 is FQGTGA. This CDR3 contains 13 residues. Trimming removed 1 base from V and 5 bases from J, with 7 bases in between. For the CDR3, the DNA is TGTGCCAGCAGCTTAAGTATCTTAGATACGCAGTATTTT. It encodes CASSLSILDTQYF.

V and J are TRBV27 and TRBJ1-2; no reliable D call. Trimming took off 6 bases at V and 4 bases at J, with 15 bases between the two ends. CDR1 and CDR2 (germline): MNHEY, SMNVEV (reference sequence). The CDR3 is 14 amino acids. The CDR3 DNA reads TGTGCCAGCAGCCGGAGAGGCAACGCCTATGGCTACACCTTC. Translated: CASSRRGNAYGYTF.

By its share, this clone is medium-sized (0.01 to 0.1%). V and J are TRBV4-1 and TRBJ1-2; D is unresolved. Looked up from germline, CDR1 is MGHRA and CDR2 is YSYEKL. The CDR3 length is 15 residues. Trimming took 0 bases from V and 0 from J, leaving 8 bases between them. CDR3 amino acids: CASSQEDGPNYGYTF. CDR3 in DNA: TGCGCCAGCAGCCAAGAGGACGGACCTAACTATGGCTACACCTTC.

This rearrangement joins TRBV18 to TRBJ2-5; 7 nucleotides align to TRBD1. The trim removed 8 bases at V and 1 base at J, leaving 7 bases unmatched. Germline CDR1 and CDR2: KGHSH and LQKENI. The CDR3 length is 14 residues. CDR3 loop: CASAKQGRQETQYF. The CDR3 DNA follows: TGTGCCAGCGCAAAACAGGGGCGCCAAGAGACCCAGTACTTC.

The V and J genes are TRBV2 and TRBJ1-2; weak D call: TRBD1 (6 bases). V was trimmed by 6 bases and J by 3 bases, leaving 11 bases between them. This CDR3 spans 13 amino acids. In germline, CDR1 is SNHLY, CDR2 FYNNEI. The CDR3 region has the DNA TGTGCCAGCAGCGAACAGGGTTACTATGGCTACACCTTC. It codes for CASSEQGYYGYTF. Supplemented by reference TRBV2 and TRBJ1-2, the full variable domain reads EPEVTQTPSHQVTQMGQEVILRCVPISNHLYFYWYRQILGQKVEFLVSFYNNEISEKSEIFDDQFSVERPDGSNFTLKIRSTKLEDSAMYFCASSEQGYYGYTFGSGTRLTVV.

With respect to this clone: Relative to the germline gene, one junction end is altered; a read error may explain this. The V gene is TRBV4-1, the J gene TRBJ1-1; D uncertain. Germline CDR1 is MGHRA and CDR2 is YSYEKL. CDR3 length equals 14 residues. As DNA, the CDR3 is TGCGCCAGCCGCGTGGGCCTGGGGAACTCTGAAGCTTTCTTT. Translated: CASRVGLGNSEAFF.

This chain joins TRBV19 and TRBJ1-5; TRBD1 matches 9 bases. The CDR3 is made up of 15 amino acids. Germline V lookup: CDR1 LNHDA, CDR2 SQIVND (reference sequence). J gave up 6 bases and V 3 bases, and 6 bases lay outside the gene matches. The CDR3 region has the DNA TGTGCCAGTAGTATGGGAACACAGGGGGCTCAGCCCCAGCATTTT. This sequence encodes CASSMGTQGAQPQHF. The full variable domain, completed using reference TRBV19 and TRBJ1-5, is DGGITQSPKYLFRKEGQNVTLSCEQNLNHDAMYWYRQDPGQGLRLIYYSQIVNDFQKGDIAEGYSVSREKKESFPLTVTSAQKNPTAFYLCASSMGTQGAQPQHFGDGTRLSIL.

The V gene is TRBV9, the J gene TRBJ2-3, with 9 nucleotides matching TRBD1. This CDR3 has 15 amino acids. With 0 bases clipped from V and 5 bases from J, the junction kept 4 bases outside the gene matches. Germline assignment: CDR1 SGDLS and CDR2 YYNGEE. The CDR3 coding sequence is TGTGCCAGCAGCGTAGAACAGGGGGCCGTAGATACGCAGTATTTT. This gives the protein CASSVEQGAVDTQYF.

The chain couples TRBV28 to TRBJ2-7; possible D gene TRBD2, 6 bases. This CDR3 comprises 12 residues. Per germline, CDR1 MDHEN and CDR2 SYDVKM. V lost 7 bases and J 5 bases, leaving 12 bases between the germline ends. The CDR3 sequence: CASKSRRDEQYF. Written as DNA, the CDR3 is TGTGCCAGCAAATCGAGGAGGGACGAGCAGTACTTC.

CDR3 sequence (DNA): TGTGCCAGCAGTTTGACTCCTACAGGGTACTCACCCCTCCACTTT. Amino acid sequence: CASSLTPTGYSPLHF. The rearrangement joins TRBV27 to TRBJ1-6, with D possibly being TRBD1 (6 bases). Germline values: CDR1 MNHEY, CDR2 SMNVEV (reference sequence). The CDR3 extends over 15 amino acids. The V end lost 3 bases, the J end lost 10 bases, and 16 bases lay between the germline ends.

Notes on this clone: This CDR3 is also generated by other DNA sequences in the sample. The DNA of the CDR3 is TGTGCCATCCAAGGGGGTGAGAAAGCTTTCTTT. This sequence encodes CAIQGGEKAFF. The chain combines TRBV28 with TRBJ1-1; perhaps TRBD1 as D (6 bases). The V and J ends lost 10 bases and 9 bases respectively, with 15 bases between them. Germline CDR1 is MDHEN and CDR2 is SYDVKM. CDR3 length equals 11 residues.

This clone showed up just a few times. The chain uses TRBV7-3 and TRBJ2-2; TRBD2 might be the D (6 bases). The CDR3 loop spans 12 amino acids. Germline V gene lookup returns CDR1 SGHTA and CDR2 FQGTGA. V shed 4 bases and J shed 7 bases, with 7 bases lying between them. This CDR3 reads CASSSSVGELFF. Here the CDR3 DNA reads TGTGCCAGCAGCTCTAGCGTCGGGGAGCTGTTTTTT. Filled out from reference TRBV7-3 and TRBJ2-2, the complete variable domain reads GAGVSQTPSNKVTEKGKYVELRCDPISGHTALYWYRQSLGQGPEFLIYFQGTGAADDSGLPNDRFFAVRPEGSVSTLKIQRTERGDSAVYLCASSSSVGELFFGEGSRLTVL.

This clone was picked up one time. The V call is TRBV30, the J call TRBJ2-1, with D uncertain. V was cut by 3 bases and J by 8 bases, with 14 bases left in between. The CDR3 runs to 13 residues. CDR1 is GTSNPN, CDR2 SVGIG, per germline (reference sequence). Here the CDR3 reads CAWSPAHGYEQFF. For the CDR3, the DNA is TGTGCCTGGAGCCCCGCCCACGGGTATGAGCAGTTCTTC.

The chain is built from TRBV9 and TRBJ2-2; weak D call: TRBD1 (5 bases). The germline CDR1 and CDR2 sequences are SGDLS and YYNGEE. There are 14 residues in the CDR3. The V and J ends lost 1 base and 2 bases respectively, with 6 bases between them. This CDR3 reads CASSVQGNTGELFF. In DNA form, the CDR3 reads TGTGCCAGCAGCGTACAGGGAAACACCGGGGAGCTGTTTTTT. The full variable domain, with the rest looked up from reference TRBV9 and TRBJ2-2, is DSGVTQTPKHLITATGQRVTLRCSPRSGDLSVYWYQQSLDQGLQFLIQYYNGEERAKGNILERFSAQQFPDLHSELNLSSLELGDSALYFCASSVQGNTGELFFGEGSRLTVL.

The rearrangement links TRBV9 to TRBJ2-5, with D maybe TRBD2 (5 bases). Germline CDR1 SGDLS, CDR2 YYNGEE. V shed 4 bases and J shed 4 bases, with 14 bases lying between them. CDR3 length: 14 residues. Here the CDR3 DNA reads TGTGCCAGCAGCCCGGACTTGGGAAGAGAGACCCAGTACTTC. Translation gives CASSPDLGRETQYF.

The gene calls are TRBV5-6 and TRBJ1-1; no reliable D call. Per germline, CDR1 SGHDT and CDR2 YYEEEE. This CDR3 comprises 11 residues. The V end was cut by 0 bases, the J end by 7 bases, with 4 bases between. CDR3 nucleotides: TGTGCCAGCAGCTTGGCCGGTGAAGCTTTCTTT. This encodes CASSLAGEAFF.

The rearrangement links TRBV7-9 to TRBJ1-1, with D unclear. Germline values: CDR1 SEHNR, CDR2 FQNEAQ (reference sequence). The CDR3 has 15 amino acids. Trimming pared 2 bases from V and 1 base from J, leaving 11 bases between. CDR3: CASSLQPRSNTEAFF. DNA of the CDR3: TGTGCCAGCAGCTTACAGCCCAGGTCGAACACTGAAGCTTTCTTT.

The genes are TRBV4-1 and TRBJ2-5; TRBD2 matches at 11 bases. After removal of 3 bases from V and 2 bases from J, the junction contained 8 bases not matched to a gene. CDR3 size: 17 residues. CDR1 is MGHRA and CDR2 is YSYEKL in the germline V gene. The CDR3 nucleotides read TGCGCCAGCAGCCAGGATTTCTCTAGCGGGGGGCAAGAGACCCAGTACTTC. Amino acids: CASSQDFSSGGQETQYF.

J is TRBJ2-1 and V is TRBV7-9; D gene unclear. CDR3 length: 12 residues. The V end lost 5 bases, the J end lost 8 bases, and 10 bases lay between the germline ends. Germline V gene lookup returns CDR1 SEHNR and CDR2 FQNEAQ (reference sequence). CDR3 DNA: TGTGCCAGCAGCCAGAGCTGGGATGAGCAGTTCTTC. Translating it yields CASSQSWDEQFF. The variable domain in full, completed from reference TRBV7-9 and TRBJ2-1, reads DTGVSQNPRHKITKRGQNVTFRCDPISEHNRLYWYRQTLGQGPEFLTYFQNEAQLEKSRLLSDRFSAERPKGSFSTLEIQRTEQGDSAMYLCASSQSWDEQFFGPGTRLTVL.

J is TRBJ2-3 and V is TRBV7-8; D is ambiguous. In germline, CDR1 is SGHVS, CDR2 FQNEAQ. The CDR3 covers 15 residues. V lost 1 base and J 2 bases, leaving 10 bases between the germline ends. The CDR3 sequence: CASSLGWVITDTQYF. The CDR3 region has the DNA TGTGCCAGCAGCTTAGGCTGGGTGATCACAGATACGCAGTATTTT.

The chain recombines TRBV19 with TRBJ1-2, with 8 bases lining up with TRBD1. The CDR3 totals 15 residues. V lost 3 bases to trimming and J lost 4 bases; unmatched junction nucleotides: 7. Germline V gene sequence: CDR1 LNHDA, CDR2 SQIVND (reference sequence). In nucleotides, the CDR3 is TGTGCCAGTAGTATGCGACAGGGGAACGGCTATGGCTACACCTTC. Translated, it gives CASSMRQGNGYGYTF.

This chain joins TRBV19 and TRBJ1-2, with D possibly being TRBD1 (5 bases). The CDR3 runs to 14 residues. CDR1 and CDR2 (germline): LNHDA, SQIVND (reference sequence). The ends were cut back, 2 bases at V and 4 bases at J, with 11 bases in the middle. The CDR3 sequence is CASSIQSGIYGYTF. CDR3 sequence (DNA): TGTGCCAGTAGTATACAGTCAGGGATCTATGGCTACACCTTC.